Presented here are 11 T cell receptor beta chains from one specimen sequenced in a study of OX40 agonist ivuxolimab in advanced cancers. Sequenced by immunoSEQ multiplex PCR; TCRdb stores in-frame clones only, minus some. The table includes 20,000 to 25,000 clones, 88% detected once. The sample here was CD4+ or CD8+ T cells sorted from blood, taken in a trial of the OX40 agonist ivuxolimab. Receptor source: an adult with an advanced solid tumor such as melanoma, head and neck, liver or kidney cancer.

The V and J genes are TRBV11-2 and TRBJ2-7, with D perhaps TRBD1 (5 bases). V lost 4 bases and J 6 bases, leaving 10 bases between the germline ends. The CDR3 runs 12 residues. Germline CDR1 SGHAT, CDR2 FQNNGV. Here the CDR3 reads CASSSDRSEQYF. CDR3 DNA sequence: TGTGCCAGCAGCTCAGACAGATCCGAGCAGTACTTC.

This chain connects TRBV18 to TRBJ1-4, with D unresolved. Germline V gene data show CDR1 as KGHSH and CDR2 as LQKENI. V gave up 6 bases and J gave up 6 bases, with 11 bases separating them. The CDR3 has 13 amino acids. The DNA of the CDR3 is TGTGCCAGCTCGCTTGGGGATCATGAAAAACTGTTTTTT. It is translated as CASSLGDHEKLFF.

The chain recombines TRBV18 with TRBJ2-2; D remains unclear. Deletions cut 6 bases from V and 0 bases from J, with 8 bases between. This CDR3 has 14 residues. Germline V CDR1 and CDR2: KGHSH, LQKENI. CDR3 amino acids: CASSPVTNTGELFF. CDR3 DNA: TGTGCCAGCTCCCCGGTGACGAACACCGGGGAGCTGTTTTTT.

The CDR3 bases are TGTGCCAGCTCACCACCGTCCAGAAGCACAGATACGCAGTATTTT. It encodes CASSPPSRSTDTQYF. The chain uses TRBV18 and TRBJ2-3, with D unclear. This CDR3 contains 15 residues. Germline values: CDR1 KGHSH, CDR2 LQKENI. V was pared by 0 bases and J by 0 bases, with 7 bases between.

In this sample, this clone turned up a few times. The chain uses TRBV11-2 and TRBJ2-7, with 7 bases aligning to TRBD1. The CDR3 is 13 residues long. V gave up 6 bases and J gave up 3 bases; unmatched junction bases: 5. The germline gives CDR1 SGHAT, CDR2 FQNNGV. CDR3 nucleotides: TGTGCCAGCAGATTGGGACAGAACTACGAGCAGTACTTC. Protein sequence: CASRLGQNYEQYF.

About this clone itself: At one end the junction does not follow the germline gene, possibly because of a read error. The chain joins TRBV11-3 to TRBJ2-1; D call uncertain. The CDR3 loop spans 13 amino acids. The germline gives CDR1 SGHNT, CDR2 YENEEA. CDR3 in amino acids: CASSLEHNNEQFF. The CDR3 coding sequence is TGTGCCAGCAGTTTAGAACACAACAATGAGCAGTTCTTC.

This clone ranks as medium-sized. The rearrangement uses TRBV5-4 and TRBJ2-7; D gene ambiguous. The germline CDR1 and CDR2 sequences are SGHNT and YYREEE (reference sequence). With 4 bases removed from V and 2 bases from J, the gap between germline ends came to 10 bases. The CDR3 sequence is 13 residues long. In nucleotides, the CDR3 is TGTGCCAGCAGCGTCGACGCTACCTACGAGCAGTACTTC. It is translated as CASSVDATYEQYF.

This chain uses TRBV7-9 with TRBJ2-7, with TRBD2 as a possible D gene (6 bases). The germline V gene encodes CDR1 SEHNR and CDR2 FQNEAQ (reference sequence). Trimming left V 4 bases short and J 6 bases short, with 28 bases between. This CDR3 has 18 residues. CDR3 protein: CASSSLTSVSRTLPEQYF. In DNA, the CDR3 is TGTGCCAGCAGCTCCCTGACTAGTGTATCTCGTACCCTACCCGAGCAGTACTTC.

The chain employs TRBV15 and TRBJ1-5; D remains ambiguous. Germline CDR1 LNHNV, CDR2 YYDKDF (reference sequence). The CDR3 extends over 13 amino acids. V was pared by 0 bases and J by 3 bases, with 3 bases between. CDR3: CATSRDPNQPQHF. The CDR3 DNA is TGTGCCACCAGCAGAGATCCCAATCAGCCCCAGCATTTT.

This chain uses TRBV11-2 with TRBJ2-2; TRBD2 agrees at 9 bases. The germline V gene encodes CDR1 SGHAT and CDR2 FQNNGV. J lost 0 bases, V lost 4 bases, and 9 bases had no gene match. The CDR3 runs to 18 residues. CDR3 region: CASSSTRLAASNTGELFF. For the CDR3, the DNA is TGTGCCAGCAGCTCGACAAGACTAGCGGCCTCGAACACCGGGGAGCTGTTTTTT.

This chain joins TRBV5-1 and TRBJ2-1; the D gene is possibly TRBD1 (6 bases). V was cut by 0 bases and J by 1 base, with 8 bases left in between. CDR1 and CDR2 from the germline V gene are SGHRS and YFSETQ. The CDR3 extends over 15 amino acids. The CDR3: CASSLVQGSYNEQFF. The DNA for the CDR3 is TGCGCCAGCAGCTTGGTTCAGGGGTCCTACAATGAGCAGTTCTTC.